The T cell receptor (beta chain) described here comes from a study of Graves' ophthalmopathy and Graves' hyperthyroidism. Amplified TCR beta CDR3 regions were obtained using RNA transcripts as template. First-round RT-PCR with HTBI primers preceded a second-round multiplex PCR. TCRdb analysed the multiplex PCR reads with MiXCR anew, one entry per CDR3 protein. The sample shows about 1.2 million distinct CDR3 sequences, less than 45% of them seen only once. The CDR3 consists of 13 residues. V gave up 3 bases and J gave up 3 bases; unmatched junction bases: 3. Germline V gene lookup returns CDR1 SGHRS and CDR2 YFSETQ.

What was sequenced was peripheral blood or thyroid tissue (not recorded which). The clonotype comes from an adult man with Graves' hyperthyroidism. The chain carries TRBV5-1 and TRBJ2-7; 7 bases map to TRBD1. The CDR3 reads CASSSPGGYEQYF. CDR3 nucleotide sequence: TGCGCCAGCAGCTCTCCAGGGGGCTACGAGCAGTACTTC. The full variable domain, completed using reference TRBV5-1 and TRBJ2-7, is KAGVTQTPRYLIKTRGQQVTLSCSPISGHRSVSWYQQTPGQGLQFLFEYFSETQRNKGNFPGRFSGRQFSNSRSEMNVSTLELGDSALYLCASSSPGGYEQYFGPGTRLTVT.